The 9 T cell receptor beta chains in this list originate from one sample, sequenced in a study of PD-1 blockade in classical Hodgkin lymphoma (TCRdb year 2020). According to the study, the label for this sample's time point signals: cycle 4 day 1 (C4D1), after more than five weeks of nivolumab. All trial patients had relapsed after autologous stem cell transplantation, with cohorts A, B and C differing in prior brentuximab vedotin exposure. The method was the immunoSEQ multiplex PCR assay. TCRdb provides this immuneACCESS table in a form limited to in-frame rearrangements. Some clones are lacking; in checked studies, under half of them reflect an unresolved V gene, and why the rest are absent is not known. This sample comprises some 30,000 clones, about 72% of them detected only once. The top ten clones comprise under 4.5% of the sample. Specimen: peripheral blood mononuclear cells (PBMCs), collected before the fourth cycle of nivolumab. These receptors came from a human donor with classical Hodgkin lymphoma.

V gene TRBV2 combines with J gene TRBJ2-1; D remains ambiguous. V was shortened by 5 bases and J by 3 bases, with 2 bases between the two germline ends. Germline V gene data show CDR1 as SNHLY and CDR2 as FYNNEI. CDR3 length: 11 residues. The CDR3 sequence: CASSSYNEQFF. The CDR3 nucleotides are TGTGCCAGCAGTAGCTACAATGAGCAGTTCTTC.

This clone was recorded once. The chain combines TRBV28 with TRBJ2-1; D may be TRBD1 (6 bases). The CDR3 totals 16 residues. Germline V gives CDR1 MDHEN, CDR2 SYDVKM. Trimming stripped 7 bases from V and 5 bases from J, with 21 bases between. The CDR3 nucleotides read TGTGCCAGCACCCCGCAGGGGTCCGCCAAAAACAATGAGCAGTTCTTC. This sequence encodes CASTPQGSAKNNEQFF.

This chain links TRBV9 with TRBJ2-1; no clear D gene. CDR1 is SGDLS and CDR2 is YYNGEE in the germline V gene. The V end was cut by 4 bases, the J end by 0 bases, with 14 bases between. This CDR3 contains 16 residues. The CDR3 is CASSQILGDSYNEQFF. Written as DNA, the CDR3 is TGTGCCAGCAGCCAGATTCTTGGGGACTCCTACAATGAGCAGTTCTTC.

The chain combines TRBV18 with TRBJ2-5; a weak D match, TRBD2 (6 bases). The CDR3 is 15 amino acids. With 0 bases removed from V and 1 base from J, the gap between germline ends came to 9 bases. Germline CDR1 is KGHSH and CDR2 is LQKENI. Here the CDR3 reads CASSPPSSGQETQYF. CDR3 nucleotides: TGTGCCAGCTCACCACCGAGTAGCGGCCAAGAGACCCAGTACTTC.

CDR3 sequence reads: CASSLGLAGLYQETQYF. In nucleotides, the CDR3 is TGCGCCAGCAGCTTGGGTCTAGCGGGGCTGTACCAAGAGACCCAGTACTTC. This sequence joins TRBV5-1 and TRBJ2-5, with 9 bases that match TRBD2. J gave up 0 bases and V 0 bases, and 6 bases lay outside the gene matches. CDR1 is SGHRS and CDR2 is YFSETQ in the germline V gene. The CDR3 is made up of 17 amino acids.

The CDR3 sequence is CASSMASGGTEAFF. For the CDR3, the DNA is TGTGCCAGTTCAATGGCTTCTGGCGGCACTGAAGCTTTCTTT. This chain links TRBV2 with TRBJ1-1; no definite D call. Germline CDR1 is SNHLY and CDR2 is FYNNEI. V lost 9 bases and J 4 bases, leaving 18 bases between the germline ends. The CDR3 is 14 residues long. The entire variable domain, with the rest obtained from reference TRBV2 and TRBJ1-1, is as follows: EPEVTQTPSHQVTQMGQEVILRCVPISNHLYFYWYRQILGQKVEFLVSFYNNEISEKSEIFDDQFSVERPDGSNFTLKIRSTKLEDSAMYFCASSMASGGTEAFFGQGTRLTVV.

This clone has only one observation. V gene TRBV7-2 combines with J gene TRBJ1-1, with D perhaps matching TRBD1 (5 bases). The V and J ends lost 5 bases and 1 base respectively, with 14 bases between them. Germline loops: CDR1 SGHTA, CDR2 FQGNSA. The CDR3 is made up of 15 amino acids. The CDR3 is CASSAPGRRNTEAFF. The CDR3 DNA is TGTGCCAGCAGCGCGCCGGGACGTAGGAACACTGAAGCTTTCTTT.

Judged by abundance, this clone is medium-sized. The rearrangement links TRBV5-1 to TRBJ2-2; D not certain. Germline V lookup: CDR1 SGHRS, CDR2 YFSETQ. CDR3 size: 11 residues. With 6 bases removed from V and 6 bases from J, the gap between germline ends came to 6 bases. CDR3 protein: CASTLAGELFF. Here the CDR3 DNA reads TGCGCCAGCACCCTGGCCGGGGAGCTGTTTTTT.

This chain connects TRBV7-6 to TRBJ2-3; no definite D call. Between the trimmed V and J ends, which lost 4 bases and 4 bases, there was a span of 9 bases. The CDR3 runs to 13 residues. In germline, CDR1 is SGHVS, CDR2 FNYEAQ. CDR3 residues: CASSSELADTQYF. The CDR3 region has the DNA TGTGCCAGCAGCTCAGAGCTGGCAGATACGCAGTATTTT. The variable domain in full, completed from reference TRBV7-6 and TRBJ2-3, reads GAGVSQSPRYKVTKRGQDVALRCDPISGHVSLYWYRQALGQGPEFLTYFNYEAQQDKSGLPNDRFSAERPEGSISTLTIQRTEQRDSAMYRCASSSELADTQYFGPGTRLTVL.